This T cell receptor (beta chain) was recorded in a study of T cell repertoires in aging, cancer and after chemotherapy. Study context: Over several months to years, re-sampled healthy donor repertoires clearly shared clones.

The CDR3 sequence is 16 residues long. The trim removed 2 bases at V and 10 bases at J, leaving 11 bases unmatched. CDR1 and CDR2 from the germline V gene are MNHEY and SVGAGI. TRB rearrangements spanning V, D and J were amplified using mixed TRB-A/B primers. TCRdb redid the calling of the multiplex PCR reads with MiXCR, one entry per CDR3 protein. This table holds thousands of distinct CDR3 sequences, over 25% found once. Study results and limitations: No conclusions about immunological memory after chemotherapy can be drawn from the repertoire data. Untreated cancer patients had significantly lower blood TCR diversity than age-matched healthy donors. Rebound thymic output was suggested by rising median generation probability during chemotherapy in each cancer cohort.

Amplification of TCR beta used genomic DNA extracted from peripheral blood. On this clonotype: Its antigen is not known.

The TCR originated in a human donor in good health. V usage is TRBV6-5 and J usage is TRBJ1-6; 7 bases line up with TRBD1. Sample: blood. CDR3 sequence: CASSYGAGGIMSPLHF. CDR3 nucleotide sequence: TGTGCCAGCAGTTACGGAGCAGGGGGGATTATGTCACCCCTCCACTTT.